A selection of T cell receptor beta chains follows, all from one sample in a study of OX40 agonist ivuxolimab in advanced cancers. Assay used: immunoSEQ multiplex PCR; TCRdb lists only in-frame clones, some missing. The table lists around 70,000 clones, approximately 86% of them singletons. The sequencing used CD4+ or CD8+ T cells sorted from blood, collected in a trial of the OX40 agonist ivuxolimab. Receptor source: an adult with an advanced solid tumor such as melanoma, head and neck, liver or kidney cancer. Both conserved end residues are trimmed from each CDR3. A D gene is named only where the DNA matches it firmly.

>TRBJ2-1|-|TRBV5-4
ASSFPGSAYNEQF
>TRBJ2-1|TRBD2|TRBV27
ASSPFLRGLAGGMSSYNEQF
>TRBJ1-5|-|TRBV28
ASSSGDDQPQH
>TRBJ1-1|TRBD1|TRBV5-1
ASSTGGNTEAF
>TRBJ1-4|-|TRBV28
ASSLRFQGSYEKLF
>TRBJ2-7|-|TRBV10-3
AIMSRGEQY
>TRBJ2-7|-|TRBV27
ASSFGVPLTYEQY
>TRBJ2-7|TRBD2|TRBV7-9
ASSFGTTNEQY
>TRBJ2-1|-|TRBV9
ASSVDPQPSYNEQF
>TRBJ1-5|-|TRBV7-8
ASSQGAGKVLPQH
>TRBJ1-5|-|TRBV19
ASSYRTVDQPQH
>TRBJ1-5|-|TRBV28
ASSIRGEGSNQPQH
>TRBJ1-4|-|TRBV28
ASSPLGAVPGEKLF
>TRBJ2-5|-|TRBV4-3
ASSQDGGGHQETQY
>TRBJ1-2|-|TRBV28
ASSSGFDYGYT
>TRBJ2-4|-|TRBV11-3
ASSLARELAKNIQY
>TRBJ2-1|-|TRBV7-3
ASSLPGLNNEQF
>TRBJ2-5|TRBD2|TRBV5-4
ASSLAGGGTQY
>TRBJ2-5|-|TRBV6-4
ASSPRRALGETQY
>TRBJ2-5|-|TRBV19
ASCRRCRVAQY
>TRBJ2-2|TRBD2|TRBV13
ASSSLGEGTGELF
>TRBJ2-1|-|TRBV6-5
ASSFGVAPYNEQF
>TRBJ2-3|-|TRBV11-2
ASSLDWGADTQY
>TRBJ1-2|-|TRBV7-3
ASSSPDGGYGYT